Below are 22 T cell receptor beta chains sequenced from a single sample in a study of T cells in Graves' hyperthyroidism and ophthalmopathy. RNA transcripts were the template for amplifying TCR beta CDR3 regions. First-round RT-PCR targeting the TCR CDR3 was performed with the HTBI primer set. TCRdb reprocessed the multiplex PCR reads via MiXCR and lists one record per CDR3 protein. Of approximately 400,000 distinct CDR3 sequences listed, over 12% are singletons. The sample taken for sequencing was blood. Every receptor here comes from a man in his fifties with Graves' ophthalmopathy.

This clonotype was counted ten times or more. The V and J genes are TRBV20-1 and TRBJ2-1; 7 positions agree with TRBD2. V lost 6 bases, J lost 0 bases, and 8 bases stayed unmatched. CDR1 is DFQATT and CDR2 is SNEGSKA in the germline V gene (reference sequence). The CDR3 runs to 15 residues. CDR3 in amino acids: CSATDLAASYNEQFF. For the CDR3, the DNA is TGCAGTGCCACGGACCTAGCGGCCTCCTACAATGAGCAGTTCTTC.

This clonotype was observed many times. DNA for the CDR3: TGTGCCAGCAGCGAGGGACTAGCGGGAGAGTTGTCGGCCGGGGAGCTGTTTTTT. Its protein is CASSEGLAGELSAGELFF. The chain employs TRBV9 and TRBJ2-2; 14 bases line up with TRBD2. From germline, CDR1 is SGDLS and CDR2 YYNGEE. This CDR3 has 18 residues. V trimming: 3 bases; J trimming: 6 bases; junction bases outside the gene matches: 10.

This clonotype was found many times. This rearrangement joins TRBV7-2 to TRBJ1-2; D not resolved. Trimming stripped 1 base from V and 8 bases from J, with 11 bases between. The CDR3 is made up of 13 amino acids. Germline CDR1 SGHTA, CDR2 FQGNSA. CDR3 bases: TGTGCCAGCAGCTTAGTTCGCCTGGGAGGCTACACCTTC. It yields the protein CASSLVRLGGYTF. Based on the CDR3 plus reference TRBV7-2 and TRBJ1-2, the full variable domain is GAGVSQSPSNKVTEKGKDVELRCDPISGHTALYWYRQSLGQGLEFLIYFQGNSAPDKSGLPSDRFSAERTGGSVSTLTIQRTQQEDSAVYLCASSLVRLGGYTFGSGTRLTVV.

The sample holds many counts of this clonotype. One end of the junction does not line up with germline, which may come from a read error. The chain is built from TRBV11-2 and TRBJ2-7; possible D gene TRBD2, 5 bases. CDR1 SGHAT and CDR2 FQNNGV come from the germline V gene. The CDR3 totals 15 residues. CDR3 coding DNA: TGTGCCAGCAGCCAACTCAGCGGTTCCTCCCACGAGCAGTACTTC. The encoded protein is CASSQLSGSSHEQYF.

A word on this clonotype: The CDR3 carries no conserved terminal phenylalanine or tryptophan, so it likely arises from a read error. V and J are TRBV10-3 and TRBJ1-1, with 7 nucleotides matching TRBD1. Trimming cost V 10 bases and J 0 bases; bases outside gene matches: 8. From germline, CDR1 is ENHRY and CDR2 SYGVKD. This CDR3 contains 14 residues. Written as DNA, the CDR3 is TGTGCCACCAACAGACAGGGATTGAACACTGAAGCTTTCCTT. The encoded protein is CATNRQGLNTEAFL.

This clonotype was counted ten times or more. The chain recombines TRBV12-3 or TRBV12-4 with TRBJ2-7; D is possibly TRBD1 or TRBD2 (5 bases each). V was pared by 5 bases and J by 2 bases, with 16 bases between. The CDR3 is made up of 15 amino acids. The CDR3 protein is CASSTYGTETYEQYF. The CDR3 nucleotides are TGTGCCAGCAGTACTTACGGGACCGAAACCTACGAGCAGTACTTC.

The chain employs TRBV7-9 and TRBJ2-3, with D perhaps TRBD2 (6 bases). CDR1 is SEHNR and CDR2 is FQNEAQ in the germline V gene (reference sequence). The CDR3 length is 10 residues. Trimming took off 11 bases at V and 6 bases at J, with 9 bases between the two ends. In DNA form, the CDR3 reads TGTGCCGGCGGAGGGGATACGCAGTATTTT. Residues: CAGGGDTQYF. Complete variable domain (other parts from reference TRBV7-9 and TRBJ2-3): DTGVSQNPRHKITKRGQNVTFRCDPISEHNRLYWYRQTLGQGPEFLTYFQNEAQLEKSRLLSDRFSAERPKGSFSTLEIQRTEQGDSAMYLCAGGGDTQYFGPGTRLTVL.

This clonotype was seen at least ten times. Here the CDR3 reads CASSGSSAYNEQFF. In nucleotides, the CDR3 is TGTGCCAGCAGCGGGTCATCTGCCTACAATGAGCAGTTCTTC. The rearrangement joins TRBV5-5 to TRBJ2-1, with D hard to call. Germline-derived CDR1 and CDR2 are SGHKS and YYEKEE (reference sequence). There are 14 residues in the CDR3. V was clipped by 4 bases and J by 2 bases, with 10 bases between them.

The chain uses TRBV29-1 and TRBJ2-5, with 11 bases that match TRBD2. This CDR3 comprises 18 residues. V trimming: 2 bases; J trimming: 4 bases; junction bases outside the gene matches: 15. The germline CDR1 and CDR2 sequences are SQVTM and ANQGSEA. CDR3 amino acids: CSVELYGTSGAVGETQYF. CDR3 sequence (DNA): TGCAGCGTTGAACTCTATGGGACTAGCGGAGCCGTTGGAGAGACCCAGTACTTC.

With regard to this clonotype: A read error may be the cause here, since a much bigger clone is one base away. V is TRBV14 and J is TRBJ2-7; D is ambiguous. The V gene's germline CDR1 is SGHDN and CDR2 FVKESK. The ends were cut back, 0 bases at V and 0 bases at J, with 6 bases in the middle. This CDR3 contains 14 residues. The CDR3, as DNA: TGTGCCAGCAGCCAAGACGGTTTCTCCTACGAGCAGTACTTC. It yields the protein CASSQDGFSYEQYF.

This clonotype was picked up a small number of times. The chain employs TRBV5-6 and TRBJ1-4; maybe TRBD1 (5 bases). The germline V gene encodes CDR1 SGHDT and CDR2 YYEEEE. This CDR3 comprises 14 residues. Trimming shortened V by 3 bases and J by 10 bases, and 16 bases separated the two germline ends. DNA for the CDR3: TGTGCCAGCAGCTCGGATACCCAGGGTGGAAAACTGTTTTTT. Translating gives CASSSDTQGGKLFF.

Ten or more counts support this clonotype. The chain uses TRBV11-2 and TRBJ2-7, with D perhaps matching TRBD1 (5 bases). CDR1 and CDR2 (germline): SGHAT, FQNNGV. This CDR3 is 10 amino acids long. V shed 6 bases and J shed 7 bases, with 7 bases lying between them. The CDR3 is CASRGAEQYF. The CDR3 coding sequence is TGTGCCAGCAGAGGGGCGGAGCAGTACTTC. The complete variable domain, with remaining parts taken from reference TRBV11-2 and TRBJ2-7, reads EAGVAQSPRYKIIEKRQSVAFWCNPISGHATLYWYQQILGQGPKLLIQFQNNGVVDDSQLPKDRFSAERLKGVDSTLKIQPAKLEDSAVYLCASRGAEQYFGPGTRLTVT.

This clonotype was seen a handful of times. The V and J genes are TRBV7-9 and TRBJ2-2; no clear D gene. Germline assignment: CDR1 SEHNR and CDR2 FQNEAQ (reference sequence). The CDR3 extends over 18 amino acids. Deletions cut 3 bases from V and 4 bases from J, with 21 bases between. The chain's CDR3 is CASSFPPNKYTSTGELFF. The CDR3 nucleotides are TGTGCCAGCAGCTTCCCCCCGAATAAGTATACGAGCACCGGGGAGCTGTTTTTT.

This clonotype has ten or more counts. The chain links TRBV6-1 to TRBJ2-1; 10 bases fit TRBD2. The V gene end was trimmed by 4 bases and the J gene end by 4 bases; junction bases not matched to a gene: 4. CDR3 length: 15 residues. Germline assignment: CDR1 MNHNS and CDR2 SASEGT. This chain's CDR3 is CASSATSGTYNEQFF. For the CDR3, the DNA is TGTGCCAGCAGTGCCACTAGCGGGACTTACAATGAGCAGTTCTTC.

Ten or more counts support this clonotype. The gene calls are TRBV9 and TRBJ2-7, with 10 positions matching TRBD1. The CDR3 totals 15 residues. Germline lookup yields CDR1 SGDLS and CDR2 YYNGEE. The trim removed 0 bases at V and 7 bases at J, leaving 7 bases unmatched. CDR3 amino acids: CASSVDDRGHREQYF. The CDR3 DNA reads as TGTGCCAGCAGCGTAGACGACAGGGGGCATCGGGAGCAGTACTTC.

For the CDR3, the DNA is TGCAGTGCTATGCGGGAGGCCCTCTCCTACGAGCAGTACTTC. Its protein is CSAMREALSYEQYF. The chain couples TRBV20-1 to TRBJ2-7, with TRBD2 matching over 8 bases. Germline V gives CDR1 DFQATT, CDR2 SNEGSKA (reference sequence). Trimming removed 4 bases from V and 0 bases from J; junction bases left unmatched: 5. The CDR3 runs 14 residues.

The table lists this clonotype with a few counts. CDR3 amino acids: CASSSPGAPRFF. The CDR3 bases are TGTGCCAGCAGCTCCCCAGGGGCCCCACGGTTCTTC. The chain combines TRBV11-2 with TRBJ2-1, with a weak D call TRBD1 (6 bases). The CDR3 has 12 residues. V gave up 4 bases and J gave up 15 bases, with 16 bases separating them. Germline CDR1 reads SGHAT; CDR2 reads FQNNGV.

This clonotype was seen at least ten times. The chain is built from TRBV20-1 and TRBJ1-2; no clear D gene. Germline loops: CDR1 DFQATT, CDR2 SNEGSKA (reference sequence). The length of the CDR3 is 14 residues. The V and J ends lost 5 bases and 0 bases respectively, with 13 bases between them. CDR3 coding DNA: TGCAGTGCTCAAATACGGGAAGCTAACTATGGCTACACCTTC. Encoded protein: CSAQIREANYGYTF.

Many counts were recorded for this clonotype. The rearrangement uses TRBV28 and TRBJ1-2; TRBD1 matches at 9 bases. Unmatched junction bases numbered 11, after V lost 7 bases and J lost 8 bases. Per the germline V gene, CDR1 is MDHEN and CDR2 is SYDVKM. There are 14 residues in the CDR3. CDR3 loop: CASITPGQGNGYTF. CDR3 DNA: TGTGCCAGCATTACTCCGGGACAGGGTAACGGCTACACCTTC.

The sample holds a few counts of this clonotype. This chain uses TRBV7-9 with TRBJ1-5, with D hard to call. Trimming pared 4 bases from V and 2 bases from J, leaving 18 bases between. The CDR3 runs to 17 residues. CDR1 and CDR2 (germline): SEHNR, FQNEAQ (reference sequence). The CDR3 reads CASSSQSAGRGNQPQHF. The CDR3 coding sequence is TGTGCCAGCAGCTCCCAGTCGGCAGGAAGAGGCAATCAGCCCCAGCATTTT. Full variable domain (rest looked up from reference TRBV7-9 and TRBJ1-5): DTGVSQNPRHKITKRGQNVTFRCDPISEHNRLYWYRQTLGQGPEFLTYFQNEAQLEKSRLLSDRFSAERPKGSFSTLEIQRTEQGDSAMYLCASSSQSAGRGNQPQHFGDGTRLSIL.

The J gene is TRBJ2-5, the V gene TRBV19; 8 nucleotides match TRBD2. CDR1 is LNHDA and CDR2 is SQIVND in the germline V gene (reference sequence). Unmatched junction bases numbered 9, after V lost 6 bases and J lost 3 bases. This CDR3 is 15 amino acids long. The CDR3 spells CASRRGGLGEETQYF. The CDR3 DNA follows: TGTGCCAGTAGGCGAGGGGGACTAGGTGAAGAGACCCAGTACTTC.

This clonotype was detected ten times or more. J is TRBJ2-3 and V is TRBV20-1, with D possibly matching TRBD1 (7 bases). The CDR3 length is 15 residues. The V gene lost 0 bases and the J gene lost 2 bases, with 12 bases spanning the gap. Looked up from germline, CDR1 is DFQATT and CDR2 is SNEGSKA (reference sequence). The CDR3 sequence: CSARDAGQSTDTQYF. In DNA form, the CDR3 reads TGCAGTGCTAGAGATGCGGGACAGTCCACAGATACGCAGTATTTT.